The 2 T cell receptor beta chains below come from one sample, sequenced in a study of blood T cell repertoires in COVID-19. Measured with immunoSEQ multiplex PCR; TCRdb has only the in-frame clones, and not every one. There are 350,000 to 450,000 clones in the sample; 85% occur only once, and roughly 3.6% lies in the top ten. Sequencing input: peripheral blood. Receptors were obtained from a woman aged 18-29 years with acute or convalescent COVID-19.

CDR3 sequence (DNA): TGCGCCAGCAGCTTGGCTCTGTTTGCCTACGAGCAGTACTTC. Amino acid sequence: CASSLALFAYEQYF. The V gene is TRBV5-1, the J gene TRBJ2-7; D remains unclear. The CDR3 runs to 14 residues. From germline, CDR1 is SGHRS and CDR2 YFSETQ. V lost 0 bases and J 2 bases, leaving 9 bases between the germline ends. Full variable domain (missing parts from reference TRBV5-1 and TRBJ2-7): KAGVTQTPRYLIKTRGQQVTLSCSPISGHRSVSWYQQTPGQGLQFLFEYFSETQRNKGNFPGRFSGRQFSNSRSEMNVSTLELGDSALYLCASSLALFAYEQYFGPGTRLTVT.

Comments on this clone: This CDR3 is also generated by other DNA sequences in the sample. The rearrangement uses TRBV6-1 and TRBJ2-2; D might be TRBD2 (6 bases). V was trimmed by 0 bases and J by 4 bases, leaving 9 bases between them. CDR1 is MNHNS and CDR2 is SASEGT in the germline V gene. The CDR3 runs to 15 residues. CDR3 region: CASSEAGGGTGELFF. DNA of the CDR3: TGTGCCAGCAGTGAAGCCGGGGGTGGCACCGGGGAGCTGTTTTTT.